This is a list of T cell receptor beta chains from one sample in a study of a mutant IDH1 vaccine in newly diagnosed glioma. Sequencing was performed with immunoSEQ multiplex PCR; in TCRdb, only in-frame clones are kept and a portion is missing. This sample has tens of thousands of clones; 75% to 85% occur once, and the top ten carry roughly 5.6%. These receptors have no known antigen. The material was PBMCs, obtained from a glioma patient whose treatment included an IDH1 peptide vaccine. These TCRs come from a man aged 40-49 years with glioma. The CDR3 runs from the conserved cysteine through the conserved F or W. A D gene is named only where the DNA matches it firmly. Rows give clone size only sometimes, using once, few, many, or a class for an expanded clone.

J gene	D gene	V gene	clone size	CDR3 DNA	CDR3 protein
TRBJ2-3	TRBD2	TRBV30	NA	TGTGCCTGGAGTGTACGGGGGGTCACAGATACGCAGTATTTT	CAWSVRGVTDTQYF
TRBJ2-5	NA	TRBV29-1	NA	TGCAGCGTTGGCGACAGGTACCAAGAGACCCAGTACTTC	CSVGDRYQETQYF
TRBJ1-3	NA	TRBV7-2	NA	TGTGCCAGCAGCCGAGACAGCTCTGGAAACACCATATATTTT	CASSRDSSGNTIYF
TRBJ1-5	NA	TRBV6-1	once	TGTGCCAGCAGGGGGGCCGGGGGCCCTAATCAGCCCCAGCATTTT	CASRGAGGPNQPQHF
TRBJ2-7	NA	TRBV5-6	NA	TGTGCCAGCAGCGTTAGCTCCTACGAGCAGTACTTC	CASSVSSYEQYF
TRBJ1-1	NA	TRBV5-6	once	TGTGCCAGCAGCTTACCCGGGGGGTGGAACACTGAAGCTTTCTTT	CASSLPGGWNTEAFF
TRBJ2-2	TRBD2	TRBV7-8	NA	TGTGCCAGCAGCTTGATGGCGGGAGGGCCGAACACCGGGGAGCTGTTTTTT	CASSLMAGGPNTGELFF
TRBJ1-2	NA	TRBV30	NA	TGTGCCTGGAGTTGGCCAGTAGCTAACTATGGCTACACCTTC	CAWSWPVANYGYTF
TRBJ2-7	NA	TRBV6-1	NA	TGTGCCAGCAGTGACATCCACGAGCAGTACTTC	CASSDIHEQYF
TRBJ2-3	TRBD2	TRBV9	NA	TGTGCCAGCAGCTTGGGACTAGGGAGCACAGATACGCAGTATTTT	CASSLGLGSTDTQYF
TRBJ1-2	TRBD1	TRBV19	once	TGTGCCAGTAGTTTCTCGACAGGGCTGAACTATGGCTACACCTTC	CASSFSTGLNYGYTF
TRBJ2-1	NA	TRBV4-3	few	TGCGCCAGCAGCCAAGTGAGGAGCAATGAGCAGTTCTTC	CASSQVRSNEQFF
TRBJ1-4	NA	TRBV18	NA	TGTGCCAGCTCACCGGACGGCGCCCGAGGAAAACTGTTTTTT	CASSPDGARGKLFF
TRBJ2-7	TRBD2	TRBV14	NA	TGTGCCAGCAGCCAAGGGGGCGGGGGGCCGACCTACGAGCAGTACTTC	CASSQGGGGPTYEQYF
TRBJ2-7	NA	TRBV9	NA	TGTGCCAGCAGCGCAGCTCGGACGCCAAGGGAGCAGTACTTC	CASSAARTPREQYF
TRBJ1-4	TRBD1	TRBV5-1	few	TGCGCCAGCAGCTTGGAGGGACAGGAACTGTTTTTT	CASSLEGQELFF
TRBJ2-3	TRBD1	TRBV6-1	once	TGTGCCAGCAGTGTAGTGGGACAGGGGACAGATACGCAGTATTTT	CASSVVGQGTDTQYF
TRBJ2-5	TRBD1	TRBV2	NA	TGTGCCAGCAGTGAGAGGGGGCGGTCCCAGTACTTC	CASSERGRSQYF
TRBJ2-7	TRBD1	TRBV7-9	NA	TGTGCCAGCAGGACCGGGACAGGCAAAAACGAGCAGTACTTC	CASRTGTGKNEQYF
TRBJ2-1	TRBD1	TRBV7-9	NA	TGTGCCAGCAGCCCTGCCGGAGGACAGGCGTACAATGAGCAGTTCTTC	CASSPAGGQAYNEQFF
TRBJ1-5	NA	TRBV19	many	TGTGCCAGCCCTGGCTCCTTTCATCAGCCCCAGCATTTT	CASPGSFHQPQHF
TRBJ1-5	NA	TRBV5-6	NA	TGTGCCAGCAGCTTGGGGATTGGGGGAAATAGCAATCAGCCCCAGCATTTT	CASSLGIGGNSNQPQHF
TRBJ1-1	NA	TRBV29-1	NA	TGCAGCGTTGCCGAGGGAAACACTGAAGCTTTCTTT	CSVAEGNTEAFF
TRBJ1-2	NA	TRBV2	few	TGTGCCAGCAGACGCCCCACGGGCTACACCTTC	CASRRPTGYTF
TRBJ1-4	NA	TRBV5-8	NA	TGTGCCAGCAGCTTGGGAAGGGTCGCTAATGAAAAACTGTTTTTT	CASSLGRVANEKLFF
TRBJ2-7	NA	TRBV19	NA	TGTGCCAGTAGTATAGGGCCAGCCCAAGGCTCCTACGAGCAGTACTTC	CASSIGPAQGSYEQYF
TRBJ2-4	NA	TRBV2	NA	TGTGCCAGCAGTGAAGATCCGGACACCAAAAACATTCAGTACTTC	CASSEDPDTKNIQYF
TRBJ2-1	NA	TRBV6-5	NA	TGTGCCAGCAGTTATCGAGACTATGGCAATGAGCAGTTCTTC	CASSYRDYGNEQFF
TRBJ2-1	NA	TRBV7-2	NA	TGTGCCAGCAGTCACAGAGCGGACACCCGAGTGTTCTTC	CASSHRADTRVFF
TRBJ1-5	TRBD1	TRBV5-5	NA	TGTGCCAGCAGCCGACAGGGGAGGGACAATCAGCCCCAGCATTTT	CASSRQGRDNQPQHF
TRBJ1-2	NA	TRBV30	few	TGTGCCTCTTCCAGGGTCGGCTATGGCTACACCTTC	CASSRVGYGYTF